This section outlines one T cell receptor beta chain sequence together with its context. The ends lost 3 bases at V and 6 bases at J; junction bases unmatched: 2. The CDR3 consists of 15 residues. Germline CDR1 is SGHTA and CDR2 is FQGTGA. In the PCR, 60 Vbeta and 13 Jbeta primers were used. Per the authors' pipeline: The authors later counted some 76 million unique TCR beta chains, roughly 11 million of them shared. Clones were sequenced by immunoSEQ multiplex PCR, and TCRdb holds only the in-frame ones, with some missing. V and J calls and clone size are copied from that table; D and trimming were computed from the DNA. The sample holds approximately 100,000 clones, around three quarters seen once. This sample was taken from a study of cytomegalovirus exposure and HLA in healthy donors.

This rearrangement joins TRBV7-3 to TRBJ2-2, with TRBD1 identical over 12 bases. The clonotype was recovered from a woman in her forties or fifties in good health and CMV-seropositive. The sequenced sample was PBMCs. This CDR3 reads CASSLGQGASGELFF. The DNA for the CDR3 is TGTGCCAGCAGCTTGGGACAGGGGGCGTCCGGGGAGCTGTTTTTT.